Listed here are 8 T cell receptor beta chains from one sample, sequenced in a study of T-cell memory formation after mild COVID-19. TCRdb reanalysed the 5' RACE reads using MiXCR and keeps one entry per CDR3 protein. The table includes fewer than 450,000 distinct CDR3 sequences, around 20% detected once. The sequenced sample was PBMCs or a T cell subset sorted from them (not recorded which). The origin of the receptors is an adult woman who had mild COVID-19 (a few samples of this study predate the infection). Cell type and time point are not known.

The rearrangement joins TRBV2 to TRBJ2-7; D uncertain. V was cut by 1 base and J by 2 bases, with 12 bases left in between. Germline CDR1 is SNHLY and CDR2 is FYNNEI. This CDR3 is 15 amino acids long. In DNA, the CDR3 is TGTGCCAGCAGTGAAGGAGAACAGAGGACCTACGAGCAGTACTTC. As protein: CASSEGEQRTYEQYF.

The V gene is TRBV6-1, the J gene TRBJ1-5; no reliable D call. The CDR3 runs to 15 residues. V lost 6 bases, J lost 0 bases, and 12 bases lay in between. From germline, CDR1 is MNHNS and CDR2 SASEGT. Written as DNA, the CDR3 is TGTGCCAGCAGGGTCGAGGTTTATAGCAATCAGCCCCAGCATTTT. It yields the protein CASRVEVYSNQPQHF.

V usage is TRBV7-6 and J usage is TRBJ1-5, with D tentatively TRBD1 (5 bases). With 5 bases removed from V and 6 bases from J, the gap between germline ends came to 14 bases. This CDR3 comprises 14 residues. Germline-derived CDR1 and CDR2 are SGHVS and FNYEAQ. The CDR3 reads CASSHTGYGQPQHF. The DNA of the CDR3 is TGTGCCAGCAGCCATACAGGATATGGTCAGCCCCAGCATTTT.

The CDR3 loop reads CASSRRGGDEGNTQYF. Written as DNA, the CDR3 is TGTGCCAGCTCCCGACGGGGGGGCGACGAGGGAAATACGCAGTATTTT. The V gene is TRBV18, the J gene TRBJ2-3, with 8 positions matching TRBD2. CDR1 KGHSH and CDR2 LQKENI come from the germline V gene. J was trimmed by 7 bases and V by 6 bases; bases with no gene match: 15. The CDR3 contains 16 residues.

This clonotype was counted ten times or more. The V and J genes are TRBV4-2 and TRBJ1-1; D is unclear. The V gene lost 0 bases and the J gene lost 1 base, with 6 bases spanning the gap. Germline CDR1 reads LGHNA; CDR2 reads YNFKEQ. The CDR3 spans 14 residues. This chain's CDR3 is CASSQDSTNTEAFF. Written as DNA, the CDR3 is TGTGCCAGCAGCCAAGATTCAACGAACACTGAAGCTTTCTTT.

In its sample, this clonotype is medium-sized (0.01 to 0.1%). This chain links TRBV5-6 with TRBJ2-2; D is possibly TRBD1 or TRBD2 (5 bases each). Per the germline V gene, CDR1 is SGHDT and CDR2 is YYEEEE. The CDR3 contains 16 residues. Trimming cost V 0 bases and J 2 bases, with 11 bases left between them. The CDR3 here is CASSLDKGTNTGELFF. Written as DNA, the CDR3 is TGTGCCAGCAGCTTGGATAAGGGGACCAACACCGGGGAGCTGTTTTTT.

This clonotype was found a few times. The V call is TRBV29-1, the J call TRBJ2-1, with D unresolved. V lost 2 bases and J 6 bases, leaving 11 bases between the germline ends. The CDR3 spans 13 residues. CDR1 is SQVTM, CDR2 ANQGSEA, per germline. The CDR3 sequence is CSVESRMGNEQFF. The CDR3 nucleotides are TGCAGCGTTGAATCTAGGATGGGCAATGAGCAGTTCTTC.

The gene calls are TRBV6-2 or TRBV6-3 and TRBJ2-1, with 8 nucleotides matching TRBD1. Germline CDR1 and CDR2: MNHEY and SVGEGT. Trimming cost V 3 bases and J 1 base; bases outside gene matches: 5. This CDR3 has 16 residues. DNA for the CDR3: TGTGCCAGCAGTTATATCAGGGGGCTGTCCTACAATGAGCAGTTCTTC. This codes for CASSYIRGLSYNEQFF.